One and the same sample provided the 23 T cell receptor beta chains below, sequenced in a study of Graves' ophthalmopathy and Graves' hyperthyroidism. The authors amplified TCR beta CDR3 regions from RNA transcripts. RT-PCR in the first round used HTBI primers; a second-round multiplex PCR followed. TCRdb re-called the multiplex PCR reads through MiXCR, storing one row per CDR3 protein. The table has about 660,000 distinct CDR3 sequences, roughly two fifths seen once; the top ten hold more than 2.5%. Sequencing input: peripheral blood. The receptors shown here come from an adult man with Graves' ophthalmopathy.

This clonotype occurred many times. The chain links TRBV12-3 or TRBV12-4 to TRBJ1-1, with 8 bases matching TRBD1. Trimming took 6 bases from V and 6 from J; bases not matched to a gene: 9. The CDR3 is made up of 14 amino acids. DNA of the CDR3: TGTGCCAGCAGGGGACAGGCCGCCGGCCCTGAAGCTTTCTTT. This encodes CASRGQAAGPEAFF.

Note on this clonotype: Sequence at one end of the junction differs from germline and may be a read error. The chain combines TRBV20-1 with TRBJ1-4; D is uncertain. CDR3 length: 15 residues. Germline V gene lookup returns CDR1 DFQATT and CDR2 SNEGSKA (reference sequence). CDR3 sequence (DNA): TGCAGTGCTGCCCGGACTGTTTCAACTAATGAAAGACTGTTTTTT. Amino acids: CSAARTVSTNERLFF.

This clonotype was counted between two and nine times. V is TRBV7-9 and J is TRBJ2-2; TRBD2 matches at 7 bases. There are 15 residues in the CDR3. Germline lookup yields CDR1 SEHNR and CDR2 FQNEAQ (reference sequence). V lost 5 bases to trimming and J lost 7 bases; unmatched junction nucleotides: 10. CDR3 region: CASSPERGVGGELFF. In DNA, the CDR3 is TGTGCCAGCAGCCCAGAGCGGGGAGTCGGCGGGGAGCTGTTTTTT.

The chain employs TRBV9 and TRBJ1-1, with no clear D. Germline V gene sequence: CDR1 SGDLS, CDR2 YYNGEE. The ends were cut back, 0 bases at V and 2 bases at J, with 5 bases in the middle. The CDR3 runs 13 residues. CDR3 region: CASSVATNTEAFF. The DNA of the CDR3 is TGTGCCAGCAGCGTAGCTACCAACACTGAAGCTTTCTTT.

V is TRBV12-3 or TRBV12-4 and J is TRBJ1-1; TRBD1 agrees at 9 bases. J lost 3 bases, V lost 6 bases, and 5 bases had no gene match. CDR3 size: 14 residues. In DNA, the CDR3 is TGTGCCAGCAGCTCCCGGGACAGGGACACTGAAGCTTTCTTT. The encoded protein is CASSSRDRDTEAFF.

This clonotype appeared a few times. A read error may account for a junction end that differs from germline. The chain couples TRBV7-8 to TRBJ1-5, with TRBD1 as a possible D gene (6 bases). This CDR3 contains 17 residues. Germline V CDR1 and CDR2: SGHVS, FQNEAQ. Here the CDR3 DNA reads TGCGCCAGCAGCCAAGATTGGGGGCTATATAGCAATCAGCCCCAGCATTTT. Translation: CASSQDWGLYSNQPQHF.

This clonotype was observed many times. The chain recombines TRBV20-1 with TRBJ1-2; D unresolved. V lost 6 bases to trimming and J lost 0 bases, with 11 bases between them. Germline lookup yields CDR1 DFQATT and CDR2 SNEGSKA (reference sequence). This CDR3 contains 13 residues. CDR3 nucleotide sequence: TGCAGTGCCCGTCGGCCCTCTAACTATGGCTACACCTTC. Its protein product is CSARRPSNYGYTF.

This clonotype was picked up many times. The genes are TRBV7-2 and TRBJ1-3; TRBD1 is a possible D gene (6 bases). V lost 7 bases and J 3 bases, leaving 16 bases between the germline ends. The CDR3 spans 15 residues. Per germline, CDR1 SGHTA and CDR2 FQGNSA. Here the CDR3 reads CASIDFTGFGNTIYF. CDR3 DNA sequence: TGTGCCAGCATCGACTTTACAGGGTTTGGAAACACCATATATTTT.

This clonotype was seen just once. CDR3 in DNA: TGTGCCAGCAGCTCGACAGGGTACACTAGCACAGATACGCAGTATTTT. Encoded protein: CASSSTGYTSTDTQYF. V gene TRBV7-8 combines with J gene TRBJ2-3; 7 bases match TRBD1. This CDR3 contains 16 residues. Trimming cost V 4 bases and J 0 bases; bases outside gene matches: 7. Germline V gene lookup returns CDR1 SGHVS and CDR2 FQNEAQ.

This clonotype was counted ten times or more. The gene calls are TRBV14 and TRBJ1-1; tentative D call: TRBD1 (6 bases). V was clipped by 1 base and J by 2 bases, with 11 bases between them. Germline loops: CDR1 SGHDN, CDR2 FVKESK. The CDR3 is made up of 15 amino acids. The CDR3 protein is CASSQVPGTNTEAFF. The CDR3 bases are TGTGCCAGCAGCCAAGTCCCGGGGACAAACACTGAAGCTTTCTTT.

About this clonotype: Lacking the conserved final phenylalanine or tryptophan, this CDR3 likely reflects a read error. No DNA is shown, since the ends of the CDR3 on it are uncertain; the CDR3 is the one TCRdb lists. V gene TRBV24-1 combines with J gene TRBJ2-5; the DNA was not compared with TRBD1, the D call given in the table. Germline lookup yields CDR1 KGHDR and CDR2 SFDVKD. The CDR3 is made up of 10 amino acids, end residues included. Here the CDR3 reads CATSSGTRDT.

This chain joins TRBV20-1 and TRBJ2-7; D is ambiguous. Trimming left V 6 bases short and J 0 bases short, with 18 bases between. Germline loops: CDR1 DFQATT, CDR2 SNEGSKA (reference sequence). The CDR3 is made up of 15 amino acids. CDR3 nucleotide sequence: TGCAGTGCCACTAAAGGACCCACTCCCTCCTACGAGCAGTACTTC. This gives the protein CSATKGPTPSYEQYF.

The V call is TRBV12-5, the J call TRBJ1-2; D ambiguous. Trimming cost V 1 base and J 8 bases, with 8 bases left between them. CDR1 is LGHNT, CDR2 FRNRAP, per germline. This CDR3 spans 12 amino acids. CDR3 bases: TGTGCTAGTGGTTTGGGGGTCGGCGGCTACACCTTC. Protein product: CASGLGVGGYTF.

V gene TRBV5-1 combines with J gene TRBJ1-2; D perhaps matches TRBD1 (5 bases). Germline CDR1 reads SGHRS; CDR2 reads YFSETQ. The CDR3 length is 14 residues. Trimming cost V 3 bases and J 8 bases, with 17 bases left between them. The CDR3 DNA reads TGCGCCAGCAGCTGGGGTGACAGAAGTAAGGGCTACACCTTC. Residues: CASSWGDRSKGYTF.

This clonotype has more than one count but fewer than ten. This sequence joins TRBV20-1 and TRBJ2-7; 9 nucleotides align to TRBD2. This CDR3 has 14 amino acids. The trim removed 0 bases at V and 2 bases at J, leaving 2 bases unmatched. The germline V gene has CDR1 DFQATT and CDR2 SNEGSKA (reference sequence). The chain's CDR3 is CSARDLAGTYEQYF. CDR3 in DNA: TGCAGTGCTAGAGATCTAGCGGGGACCTACGAGCAGTACTTC.

This clonotype was recorded at least ten times. This chain connects TRBV10-3 to TRBJ2-6, with a tentative D call TRBD2 (5 bases). This CDR3 has 19 residues. V was shortened by 1 base and J by 1 base, with 17 bases between the two germline ends. CDR1 is ENHRY and CDR2 is SYGVKD in the germline V gene. The CDR3 DNA sequence: TGTGCCATCAGTGAGTGGAACAGCCGGGGAAGGTCTGGGGCCAACGTCCTGACTTTC. Residues: CAISEWNSRGRSGANVLTF.

In its sample, this clonotype was seen many times. The chain uses TRBV14 and TRBJ1-4, with a weak D call TRBD1 (5 bases). Germline-derived CDR1 and CDR2 are SGHDN and FVKESK. The V gene lost 1 base and the J gene lost 6 bases, with 12 bases spanning the gap. The CDR3 runs to 15 residues. The CDR3 DNA is TGTGCCAGCAGCCAAGCGACCGGGGGGGATGAAAAACTGTTTTTT. Protein: CASSQATGGDEKLFF.

About this clonotype itself: The junction departs from germline at one end; a sequencing error may be responsible. The rearrangement links TRBV7-9 to TRBJ1-4, with a tentative D call TRBD1 (5 bases). The CDR3 covers 15 residues. CDR1 and CDR2 from the germline V gene are SEHNR and FQNEAQ (reference sequence). The chain's CDR3 is CASSRWDGSNEKLFF. CDR3 coding DNA: TGCGCCAGCAGCCGATGGGACGGATCTAATGAAAAACTGTTTTTT. The whole variable domain, filled in from reference TRBV7-9 and TRBJ1-4, reads DTGVSQNPRHKITKRGQNVTFRCDPISEHNRLYWYRQTLGQGPEFLTYFQNEAQLEKSRLLSDRFSAERPKGSFSTLEIQRTEQGDSAMYLCASSRWDGSNEKLFFGSGTQLSVL.

On this clonotype: A much larger clone lies one base from this, so it may be a read error. The chain recombines TRBV10-3 with TRBJ1-5, with 7 nucleotides matching TRBD1. The CDR3 consists of 13 residues. Germline values: CDR1 ENHRY, CDR2 SYGVKD. Losses at the gene ends were 5 bases for V and 7 bases for J; bases not matched to a gene: 5. In nucleotides, the CDR3 is TGTGCCATCAGTTACGACAGGGTACAGCCCCAGCATTTT. Translation gives CAISYDRVQPQHF.

In its sample, this clonotype was seen many times. The chain carries TRBV10-1 and TRBJ1-1; TRBD1 might be the D (6 bases). The V gene's germline CDR1 is WNHNN and CDR2 SYGVQD (reference sequence). The V gene lost 9 bases and the J gene lost 1 base, with 12 bases spanning the gap. This CDR3 is built from 13 residues. The CDR3 sequence is CARPDSGNTEAFF. CDR3 DNA sequence: TGCGCCAGACCGGACAGCGGGAACACTGAAGCTTTCTTT.

A word on this clonotype: A read error may explain this, as a much larger clone is one base away. V and J are TRBV24-1 and TRBJ2-5; 11 positions match TRBD1. The CDR3 contains 14 residues. Per germline, CDR1 KGHDR and CDR2 SFDVKD. Trimming took 6 bases from V and 5 from J; bases not matched to a gene: 4. This CDR3 is CATSHGTGGETQYF. The CDR3 DNA is TGTGCCACCAGTCATGGGACAGGGGGGGAGACCCAGTACTTC.

V is TRBV7-3 and J is TRBJ2-7; TRBD2 matches at 9 bases. J lost 9 bases, V lost 2 bases, and 2 bases had no gene match. Germline V gene data show CDR1 as SGHTA and CDR2 as FQGTGA. CDR3 length: 12 residues. In nucleotides, the CDR3 is TGTGCCAGCAGCTTAGGAGCGGGGGGGCAGTACTTC. Protein sequence: CASSLGAGGQYF.

As regards this clonotype: The conserved final phenylalanine or tryptophan is absent from the CDR3, which likely points to a read error. J is TRBJ1-1 and V is TRBV6-1, with unresolved D. Looked up from germline, CDR1 is MNHNS and CDR2 is SASEGT. The CDR3 covers 12 residues. V was cut by 1 base and J by 11 bases, with 11 bases left in between. CDR3 residues: CASSEGYSGAFS. The CDR3 DNA follows: TGTGCCAGCAGTGAAGGCTACAGTGGTGCTTTCTCT.